The T cell receptor beta chain under discussion was sequenced for a study of T cell responses to AZD1222 COVID-19 vaccine. Study conclusions and caveats: White British ancestry dominated among donors, who included more females, and clonal diversity was possibly underestimated. There were repertoire samples only from the period after the peak T cell response. CD4 TCRs covered the whole spike, strongest at regions 160-218 and 743-854.

Trimming took off 2 bases at V and 1 base at J, with 9 bases between the two ends. Germline CDR1 and CDR2: MNHEY and SVGAGI. The CDR3 has 14 amino acids. As to this clone: The antigen is unknown.

Libraries were prepared by immunoSEQ multiplex PCR; TCRdb keeps only in-frame clonotypes and omits some of them. The sample shows 160,000 or so clones, approximately 90% of them seen only once. Sequences were derived from peripheral blood, sampled on day 0 of AZD1222 vaccination. The clonotype originates from an adult in good health. V is TRBV6-5 and J is TRBJ2-7; a possible D gene is TRBD1 (5 bases). The CDR3, as DNA: TGTGCCAGCAGTTACGCCGACAGATCCTACGAGCAGTACTTC. The encoded protein is CASSYADRSYEQYF.